This is a list of T cell receptor beta chains from one sample in a study of neurological immune-mediated disorders. TCRdb itself ran the 5' RACE reads through MiXCR, one entry per CDR3 protein. The sample contains nearly 60,000 distinct CDR3 sequences, under 4.5% of which appear only once. Sequenced: PBMCs. These receptors all stem from a woman aged 30 to 39 with multiple sclerosis. CDR3s include the opening cysteine and the closing phenylalanine or tryptophan.

v_gene | CDR3aa
TRBV6-2/TRBV6-3 | CASSSTGAGANVLTF
TRBV7-9 | CASSSSTDSLQQFF
TRBV27 | CASSFNSGNTIYF
TRBV18 | CASSPGLDQPQNF
TRBV29-1 | CSVALGGSQHF
TRBV5-5 | CASSLSRGGAGELFF
TRBV7-2 | CASSLEGVGTEAFF
TRBV5-5 | CASSSERFGGYTF
TRBV20-1 | CSASGQGAGTGYGYTF
TRBV20-1 | CSARDYRVSTEAFF
TRBV5-1 | CASSSQDRFQDEQFF
TRBV5-5 | CASSSYRDREGQPQNF
TRBV10-3 | CAIKEGGSYNSPLHF
TRBV20-1 | CSARGTEVRDTQYF
TRBV6-2/TRBV6-3 | CASSKWPGARTGELFF
TRBV29-1 | CSVAGVTGSPPYEQYF
TRBV5-5 | CASSLERQGANIQYF
TRBV12-3/TRBV12-4 | CASTLREGGGVTQYF
TRBV5-1 | CASSLGQTTDTQYF
TRBV6-5 | CASSYGAGEQFF
TRBV10-3 | CATSLGGGTYEQYF
TRBV7-2 | CASSSGEEWQYF
TRBV20-1 | CSARNFDYEQYF
TRBV6-5 | CASKADTGELFF
TRBV2 | CASSGTEGEKLFF
TRBV9 | CASSVSRVAGDGAYNEQFF
TRBV7-2 | CASSPGQGSNQPQHF